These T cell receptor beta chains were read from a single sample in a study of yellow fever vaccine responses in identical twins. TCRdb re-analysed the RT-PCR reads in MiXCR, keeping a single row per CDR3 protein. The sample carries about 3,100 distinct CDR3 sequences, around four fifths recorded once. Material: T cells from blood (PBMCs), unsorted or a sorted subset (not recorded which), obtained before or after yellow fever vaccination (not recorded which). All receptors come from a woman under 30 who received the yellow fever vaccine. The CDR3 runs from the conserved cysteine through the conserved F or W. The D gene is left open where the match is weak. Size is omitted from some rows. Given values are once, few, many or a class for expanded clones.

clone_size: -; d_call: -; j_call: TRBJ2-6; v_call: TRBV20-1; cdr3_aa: CSVFGANVLTF; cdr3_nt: TGCAGTGTGTTTGGGGCCAACGTCCTGACTTTC
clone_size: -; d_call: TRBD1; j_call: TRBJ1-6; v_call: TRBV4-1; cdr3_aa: CASSSFTGVNSPLHF; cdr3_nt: TGCGCCAGCAGTTCGTTTACAGGGGTTAATTCACCCCTCCACTTT
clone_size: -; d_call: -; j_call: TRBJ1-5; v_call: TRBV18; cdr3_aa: CASSPQGNQPQHF; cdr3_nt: TGTGCCAGCTCACCACAGGGCAATCAGCCCCAGCATTTT
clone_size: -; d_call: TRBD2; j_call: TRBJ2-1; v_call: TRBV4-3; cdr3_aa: CASSRGGLAGGYNEQFF; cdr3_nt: TGCGCCAGCAGCCGGGGGGGACTAGCGGGGGGGTACAATGAGCAGTTCTTC
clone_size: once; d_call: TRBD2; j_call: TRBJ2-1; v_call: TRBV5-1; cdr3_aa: CASSLGTSGRNDEQFF; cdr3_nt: TGCGCCAGCAGCTTGGGGACTAGCGGGAGAAATGATGAGCAGTTCTTC
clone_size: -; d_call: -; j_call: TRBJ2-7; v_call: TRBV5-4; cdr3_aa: CASSWPPSYEQYF; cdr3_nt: TGTGCCAGCAGCTGGCCCCCCTCTTACGAGCAGTACTTC
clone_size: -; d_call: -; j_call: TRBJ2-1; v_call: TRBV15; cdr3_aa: CATSRDPAGYNEQFF; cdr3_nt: TGTGCCACCAGCAGAGATCCGGCGGGCTACAATGAGCAGTTCTTC
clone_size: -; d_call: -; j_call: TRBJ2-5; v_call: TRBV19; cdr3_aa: CASSRHRVQETQYF; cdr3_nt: TGTGCCAGTAGTCGTCACAGGGTCCAAGAGACCCAGTACTTC
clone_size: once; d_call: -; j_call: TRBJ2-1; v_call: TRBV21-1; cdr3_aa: CASSKARTVLGTYNEQFF; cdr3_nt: TGTGCCAGCAGCAAAGCCCGGACAGTTTTGGGGACCTACAATGAGCAGTTCTTC
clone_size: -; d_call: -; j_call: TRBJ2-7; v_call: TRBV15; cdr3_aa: CATSREGAAYEQYF; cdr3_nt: TGTGCCACCAGCAGAGAGGGGGCCGCCTACGAGCAGTACTTC
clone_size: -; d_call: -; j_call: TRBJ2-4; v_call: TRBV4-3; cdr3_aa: CASSHRPPSGGGSKAKNIQYF; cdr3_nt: TGCGCCAGCAGCCATCGACCCCCTTCCGGGGGCGGATCGAAGGCCAAAAACATTCAGTACTTC
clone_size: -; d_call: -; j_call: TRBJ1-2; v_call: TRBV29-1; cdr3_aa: CSVDRQGDYGYTF; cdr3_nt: TGCAGCGTTGACCGGCAGGGAGACTATGGCTACACCTTC
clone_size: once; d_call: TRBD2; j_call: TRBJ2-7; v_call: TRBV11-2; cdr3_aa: CASSLLWASSGSTTYYEQYF; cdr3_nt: TGTGCCAGCAGCTTACTTTGGGCGTCTAGCGGGAGTACTACCTACTACGAGCAGTACTTC
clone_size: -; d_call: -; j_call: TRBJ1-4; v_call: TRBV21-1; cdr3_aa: CASSNGTGNEKLFF; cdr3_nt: TGTGCCAGCAGCAACGGGACGGGTAATGAAAAACTGTTTTTT
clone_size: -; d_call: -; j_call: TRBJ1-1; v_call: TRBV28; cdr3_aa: CASATPIQLTNTEAFF; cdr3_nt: TGTGCCAGCGCCACACCGATTCAACTCACGAACACTGAAGCTTTCTTT
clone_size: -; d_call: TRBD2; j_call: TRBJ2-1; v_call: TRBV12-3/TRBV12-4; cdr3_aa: CASSSSGGAYNEQFF; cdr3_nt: TGTGCCAGCAGCTCCAGCGGGGGGGCCTACAATGAGCAGTTCTTC
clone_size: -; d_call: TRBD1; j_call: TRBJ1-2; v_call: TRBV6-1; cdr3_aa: CASSTGTGGRNYGYTF; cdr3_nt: TGTGCCAGCAGTACCGGGACAGGGGGTCGAAACTATGGCTACACCTTC
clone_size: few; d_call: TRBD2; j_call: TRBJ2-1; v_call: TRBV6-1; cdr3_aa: CASRGGGAGGRNEQFF; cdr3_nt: TGTGCCAGCAGGGGGGGAGGGGCGGGGGGTAGGAATGAGCAGTTCTTC
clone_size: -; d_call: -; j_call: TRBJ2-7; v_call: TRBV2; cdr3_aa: CASSAEGGGLYEQYF; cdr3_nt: TGTGCCAGCAGTGCAGAGGGAGGAGGACTTTACGAGCAGTACTTC
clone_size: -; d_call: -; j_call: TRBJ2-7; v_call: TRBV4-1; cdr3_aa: CASSQGSRSYEQYF; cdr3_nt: TGCGCCAGCAGCCAGGGGTCACGGTCCTACGAGCAGTACTTC
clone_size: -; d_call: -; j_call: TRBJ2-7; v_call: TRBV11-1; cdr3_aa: CASSPTGLVSDEQYF; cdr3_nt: TGTGCCAGCAGCCCTACAGGGTTAGTCTCCGACGAGCAGTACTTC
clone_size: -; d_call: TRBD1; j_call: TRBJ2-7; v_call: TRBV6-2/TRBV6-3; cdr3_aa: CASSYPRQGGGEQYF; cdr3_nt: TGTGCCAGCAGTTACCCCCGACAGGGGGGTGGCGAGCAGTACTTC
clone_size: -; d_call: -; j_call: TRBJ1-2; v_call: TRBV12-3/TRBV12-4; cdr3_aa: CASSYRNYGYTF; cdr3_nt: TGTGCCAGCAGTTACCGAAACTATGGCTACACCTTC
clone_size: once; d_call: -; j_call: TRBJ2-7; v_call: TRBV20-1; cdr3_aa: CSADQTYEQYF; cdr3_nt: TGCAGTGCCGATCAAACCTACGAGCAGTACTTC